Here is one TCR beta chain with its context. This table comes from immunoSEQ multiplex PCR, and its TCRdb copy is limited to in-frame clones, with some not included. The table lists about 210,000 clones, 70% to 90% of them singletons. The data stem from a study of blood T cell repertoires in COVID-19. About the study: T cells, B-cell-depleted T cells, or PBMCs provided the cDNA or gDNA that served as material.

Germline CDR1 and CDR2: SGHKS and YYEKEE (reference sequence). The CDR3 spans 16 residues. Trimming removed 5 bases at V and 2 bases at J, with 14 bases between. The clonotype originates from a woman between 35 and 50 years old with acute or convalescent COVID-19. This chain links TRBV5-5 with TRBJ1-6; D is possibly TRBD1 (6 bases). Input material: peripheral blood. CDR3 sequence (DNA): TGTGCCAGCAGTTTACAGGGAGTGGCCTATAATTCACCCCTCCACTTT. This sequence encodes CASSLQGVAYNSPLHF.